This T cell receptor (beta chain) was retrieved from a study of CD8 T cells in Susac syndrome. In the study overall: Clinical remission applied to roughly 8 sequenced Susac syndrome patients, and six had active disease.

Random hexamers were used to reverse transcribe the RNA input (about 0.5 to 1 ug). The amplification used immunoSEQ multiplex PCR on TCR beta CDR3; it spanned 54 Vbeta and 13 Jbeta. MiXCR was run by TCRdb on the immunoSEQ multiplex PCR reads, yielding one entry per CDR3 protein. The repertoire holds approximately 190,000 distinct CDR3 sequences, with 90% to 95% as singletons. As judged by recently defined diagnostic criteria, patients with Susac syndrome had definite or probable disease. Negative isolation yielded CD4+ and CD8+ T cells, and FACS enriched TEMRA cells. The CDR3 spans 14 residues. Germline CDR1 reads DFQATT; CDR2 reads SNEGSKA (reference sequence). V was clipped by 0 bases and J by 2 bases; unmatched bases: 3.

This clonotype was sampled from a human donor with Susac syndrome. The chain joins TRBV20-1 to TRBJ2-7, with 8 bases matching TRBD1. The sequenced sample consisted of CD4+ T cells from PBMCs. CDR3 in DNA: TGCAGTGCTAGAGACCTGACAGGGGCCTACGAGCAGTACTTC. It is translated as CSARDLTGAYEQYF.